The 8 T cell receptor beta chains below all came from one sample that was sequenced in a study of cytomegalovirus exposure and HLA in healthy donors. Primers: 60 Vbeta forward and 13 Jbeta reverse. The method was immunoSEQ multiplex PCR; TCRdb's version includes in-frame clones alone and lacks a portion of them. Among fewer than 200,000 clones listed, about 80% were seen once. Material: PBMCs. All receptors derive from a man aged 30 to 45 in good health and CMV-seronegative.

The rearrangement links TRBV6-6 to TRBJ1-5; maybe TRBD1 (6 bases). CDR3 length: 15 residues. Germline assignment: CDR1 MNHNY and CDR2 SVGAGI (reference sequence). Trimming took 7 bases from V and 4 from J, leaving 17 bases between them. CDR3 coding DNA: TGTGCCAGCACCAACGGCGGACAGTCTAATCAGCCCCAGCATTTT. It encodes CASTNGGQSNQPQHF.

The J gene is TRBJ2-2, the V gene TRBV28; D is ambiguous. V shed 3 bases and J shed 4 bases, with 9 bases lying between them. The CDR3 totals 14 residues. CDR1 is MDHEN, CDR2 SYDVKM, per germline. The CDR3 reads CASSFSPSTGELFF. The CDR3 DNA is TGTGCCAGCAGTTTCTCCCCGAGCACCGGGGAGCTGTTTTTT.

This clone was seen just once. The chain recombines TRBV10-1 with TRBJ2-3, with unresolved D. Germline lookup yields CDR1 WNHNN and CDR2 SYGVQD (reference sequence). The length of the CDR3 is 12 residues. V was pared by 11 bases and J by 1 base, with 10 bases between. CDR3 sequence reads: CAPTRGTDTQYF. CDR3 sequence (DNA): TGCGCCCCCACCCGGGGCACAGATACGCAGTATTTT.

The CDR3 DNA reads TGTGCCAGCAGCCCTACAAGAACGGACAGGGGACGGAATGGCTACACCTTC. Amino acid sequence: CASSPTRTDRGRNGYTF. V usage is TRBV7-2 and J usage is TRBJ1-2; 9 bases agree with TRBD1. J gave up 6 bases and V 5 bases, and 16 bases lay outside the gene matches. The length of the CDR3 is 17 residues. Germline assignment: CDR1 SGHTA and CDR2 FQGNSA.

The genes are TRBV18 and TRBJ2-1; TRBD1 might be the D (6 bases). Trimming pared 7 bases from V and 5 bases from J, leaving 18 bases between. Looked up from germline, CDR1 is KGHSH and CDR2 is LQKENI. The CDR3 length is 15 residues. The CDR3 nucleotides read TGTGCCAGCTACGGGACAACTAGGAGGCACAATGAGCAGTTCTTC. Translating gives CASYGTTRRHNEQFF.

This clone showed up just once. V and J are TRBV27 and TRBJ1-4, with TRBD1 as a possible D gene (6 bases). V lost 0 bases and J 8 bases, leaving 10 bases between the germline ends. This CDR3 spans 14 amino acids. CDR1 is MNHEY and CDR2 is SMNVEV in the germline V gene (reference sequence). CDR3 nucleotides: TGTGCCAGCAGTTTATCGGGGGCGCGGGAAAAACTGTTTTTT. Translating it yields CASSLSGAREKLFF.

The chain carries TRBV4-1 and TRBJ2-1; no clear D. V was clipped by 2 bases and J by 1 base, with 3 bases between them. This CDR3 is built from 13 residues. CDR1 MGHRA and CDR2 YSYEKL come from the germline V gene. The CDR3 bases are TGCGCCAGCAGCCAACTGTCCTACAATGAGCAGTTCTTC. Residues: CASSQLSYNEQFF.

J is TRBJ2-1 and V is TRBV7-9; D is unclear. Germline CDR1 reads SEHNR; CDR2 reads FQNEAQ (reference sequence). The CDR3 sequence is 14 residues long. V was clipped by 5 bases and J by 0 bases, with 8 bases between them. The chain's CDR3 is CASSPVGSYNEQFF. In nucleotides, the CDR3 is TGTGCCAGCAGCCCCGTCGGCTCCTACAATGAGCAGTTCTTC. Complete variable domain (other parts from reference TRBV7-9 and TRBJ2-1): DTGVSQNPRHKITKRGQNVTFRCDPISEHNRLYWYRQTLGQGPEFLTYFQNEAQLEKSRLLSDRFSAERPKGSFSTLEIQRTEQGDSAMYLCASSPVGSYNEQFFGPGTRLTVL.